This T cell receptor (beta chain) was identified during a study of beta chain features in type 1 diabetes. To note about this clone: Antigen: not known.

Germline CDR1 is SQVTM and CDR2 is ANQGSEA. V was trimmed by 7 bases and J by 0 bases, leaving 10 bases between them. CDR3 size: 13 residues. The purity of all sorted populations exceeded 98%. Overall study results and limits: Insertions were fewer and deletions more numerous at VDJ junctions in type 1 diabetes patients.

Expressed TCRB transcripts were sequenced after all isolated RNA was converted to cDNA. Sequencing was performed with immunoSEQ multiplex PCR; in TCRdb, only in-frame clones are kept and a portion is missing. This table holds 680,000 or so clones, around a sixth found once. This receptor was taken from a man between 18 and 35 years old in good health. Material: naive CD4+ T cells from blood. The V gene is TRBV29-1, the J gene TRBJ1-5, with D possibly matching TRBD1 (5 bases). The CDR3 DNA follows: TGCAGCGGCAGTACAGGTAGCAATCAGCCCCAGCATTTT. Translating it yields CSGSTGSNQPQHF.